This T cell receptor beta chain originates from a study of cytomegalovirus exposure and HLA in healthy donors. Study-wide results and caveats: The study designated around 150 TCR beta chains cytomegalovirus-associated.

Germline loops: CDR1 SGHTA, CDR2 FQGNSA. This CDR3 comprises 14 residues. V shed 5 bases, J shed 7 bases, and the junction held 11 bases outside the gene matches. This clone is a singleton in its sample. What it binds is not known. A multiplex PCR was run with 60 Vbeta primers and 13 Jbeta primers. Measured with immunoSEQ multiplex PCR; TCRdb has only the in-frame clones, and not every one. Here the sample spans 150,000 to 200,000 clones, over 60% being singletons. Sequencing used PBMCs. This clonotype was obtained from a woman aged 40 to 55 in good health and CMV-seronegative. The V and J genes are TRBV7-2 and TRBJ2-7, with 7 nucleotides matching TRBD2. The DNA for the CDR3 is TGTGCCAGCAGCCCGACTATGGTGCGGGGGGAGCAGTACTTC. This sequence encodes CASSPTMVRGEQYF. Using reference TRBV7-2 and TRBJ2-7 for the parts outside the CDR3, the full variable domain is GAGVSQSPSNKVTEKGKDVELRCDPISGHTALYWYRQSLGQGLEFLIYFQGNSAPDKSGLPSDRFSAERTGGSVSTLTIQRTQQEDSAVYLCASSPTMVRGEQYFGPGTRLTVT.